This T cell receptor (beta chain) was sequenced for a study of cytomegalovirus exposure and HLA in healthy donors. The donors were part of the validation cohort, which consisted of about 120 subjects and was separate from the first cohort of under 750 subjects. General study points: While the bulk of TCR sequences proved rare, some public TCRs turned up in many donors. High sensitivity and specificity were reportedly achieved when the classifier diagnosed cytomegalovirus status. Some TCR beta chains (more than 150 of them) were listed as cytomegalovirus-associated.

V gave up 4 bases and J gave up 5 bases, with 9 bases separating them. CDR1 and CDR2 from the germline V gene are SNHLY and FYNNEI. This CDR3 region has 13 residues. With respect to this clone: Its antigen is not identified.

Only in-frame clones appear in the TCRdb table, and some are missing; sequencing was by immunoSEQ multiplex PCR. This table has roughly 150,000 clones, 85% to 90% appearing once. Sequencing was carried out using PBMCs. The receptor's source is a young woman in good health and CMV-seronegative. This sequence joins TRBV2 and TRBJ2-1; the D gene is possibly TRBD1 (5 bases). DNA for the CDR3: TGTGCCAGCAGTGGGCAGGGCGACAATGAGCAGTTCTTC. It is translated as CASSGQGDNEQFF.